This is a list of T cell receptor beta chains from one sample in a study of Ad26.COV2.S vaccination and SARS-CoV-2 variants. The method was immunoSEQ multiplex PCR; TCRdb's version includes in-frame clones alone and lacks a portion of them. The repertoire has about 450,000 clones, nearly 90% of them found once; the top ten carry over 2%. The sequencing here drew on peripheral blood, taken in a trial of Ad26.COV2.S vaccine versus placebo. These receptors all come from a person aged 18-65 years who received the Ad26.COV2.S COVID-19 vaccine or a placebo. The CDR3 runs from the conserved cysteine through the conserved F or W. A D gene is named only where the DNA matches it firmly. Clone size, where shown, is once, few, many, or a class for clones that have expanded.

j_gene: TRBJ2-3
d_gene: -
v_gene: TRBV30
len: 12
abundance: -
CDR3aa: CAWSFWAYTQYF
CDR3nt: TGTGCCTGGAGTTTTTGGGCTTATACGCAGTATTTT

j_gene: TRBJ1-5
d_gene: -
v_gene: TRBV6-2/TRBV6-3
len: 16
abundance: -
CDR3aa: CASSNSREESNQPQHF
CDR3nt: TGTGCCAGCAGTAACTCCAGGGAAGAGAGCAATCAGCCCCAGCATTTT

j_gene: TRBJ2-7
d_gene: -
v_gene: TRBV29-1
len: 11
abundance: -
CDR3aa: CSAGTDWEQYF
CDR3nt: TGCAGCGCTGGGACCGACTGGGAGCAGTACTTC

j_gene: TRBJ2-2
d_gene: TRBD2
v_gene: TRBV7-9
len: 18
abundance: -
CDR3aa: CASSLVPSGVANTGELFF
CDR3nt: TGTGCCAGCAGCTTAGTCCCTAGCGGTGTCGCGAACACCGGGGAGCTGTTTTTT

j_gene: TRBJ1-1
d_gene: -
v_gene: TRBV7-3
len: 15
abundance: -
CDR3aa: CASSLTGFWDTEAFF
CDR3nt: TGTGCCAGCAGCTTAACAGGGTTTTGGGACACTGAAGCTTTCTTT

j_gene: TRBJ1-5
d_gene: TRBD1
v_gene: TRBV2
len: 15
abundance: -
CDR3aa: CASSERGQINQPQHF
CDR3nt: TGTGCCAGCAGTGAAAGGGGGCAAATCAATCAGCCCCAGCATTTT

j_gene: TRBJ2-1
d_gene: -
v_gene: TRBV3-1/TRBV3-2
len: 14
abundance: -
CDR3aa: CASSQGPGLAEQFF
CDR3nt: TGTGCCAGCAGCCAAGGACCAGGGTTGGCTGAGCAGTTCTTC

j_gene: TRBJ2-5
d_gene: TRBD2
v_gene: TRBV4-3
len: 15
abundance: -
CDR3aa: CASSPRAGYQETQYF
CDR3nt: TGCGCCAGCAGTCCTCGAGCGGGGTACCAAGAGACCCAGTACTTC

j_gene: TRBJ1-6
d_gene: -
v_gene: TRBV5-6
len: 15
abundance: few
CDR3aa: CASSLDPTYNSPLHF
CDR3nt: TGTGCCAGCAGCTTGGACCCGACTTATAATTCACCCCTCCACTTT

j_gene: TRBJ1-2
d_gene: -
v_gene: TRBV6-2/TRBV6-3
len: 13
abundance: few
CDR3aa: CASSYSKLGGYTF
CDR3nt: TGTGCCAGCAGTTACTCGAAGTTGGGTGGCTACACCTTC

j_gene: TRBJ1-2
d_gene: -
v_gene: TRBV6-2/TRBV6-3
len: 12
abundance: few
CDR3aa: CASSPLGYGYTF
CDR3nt: TGTGCCAGCAGTCCCCTTGGATATGGCTACACCTTC

j_gene: TRBJ1-4
d_gene: TRBD1
v_gene: TRBV15
len: 15
abundance: -
CDR3aa: CATSRMGQGIEKLFF
CDR3nt: TGTGCCACCAGCAGAATGGGACAGGGGATTGAAAAACTGTTTTTT

j_gene: TRBJ2-1
d_gene: TRBD2
v_gene: TRBV27
len: 15
abundance: -
CDR3aa: CASSKLAGGYNEQFF
CDR3nt: TGTGCCAGCAGTAAACTAGCGGGGGGCTACAATGAGCAGTTCTTC